This is a list of T cell receptor beta chains from one sample in a study of blood T cell repertoires in COVID-19. Sequencing was performed with immunoSEQ multiplex PCR; in TCRdb, only in-frame clones are kept and a portion is missing. The table lists approximately 250,000 clones, just under 90% of them singletons. Sequenced input: PBMCs or T cells enriched from blood (not recorded which). These receptors came from a woman in her twenties or thirties with acute COVID-19. Each CDR3 is given with its conserved first and last residue. D genes are given only for firm matches. Clone sizes are given selectively: once, few, many, or a class where the clone is expanded.

TRBV5-1	-	TRBJ2-3	TRBD2	TGCGCCAGCAGCTTACTTGGTAGCGGGAGCGGCGATACGCAGTATTTT	CASSLLGSGSGDTQYF
TRBV6-5	-	TRBJ1-2	-	TGTGCCAGCAGTTACGCAATCCTGACAGAAAGCGGCTACACCTTC	CASSYAILTESGYTF
TRBV30	-	TRBJ1-1	-	TGTGCCTGGACCGTCAACGGGGGCACTGAAGCTTTCTTT	CAWTVNGGTEAFF
TRBV9	-	TRBJ1-3	TRBD1	TGTGCCAGCAGCCCAACCCAGGGGGCAGGAAACACCATATATTTT	CASSPTQGAGNTIYF
TRBV6-5	-	TRBJ1-6	-	TGTGCCAGCAGTTACGCTCCTCAGGGGAATAATTCACCCCTCCACTTT	CASSYAPQGNNSPLHF
TRBV24-1	-	TRBJ2-7	TRBD2	TGTGCCACCAGTGACCCGAGCGGGGGGCCCGACGAGCAGTACTTC	CATSDPSGGPDEQYF
TRBV5-4	-	TRBJ2-3	TRBD2	TGTGCCAGCAGCTTTGGGGGACTAGAGGAAGATACGCAGTATTTT	CASSFGGLEEDTQYF
TRBV27	-	TRBJ2-7	-	TGTGCCAGCAGTTTAAAAATACTGTACGAGCAGTACTTC	CASSLKILYEQYF
TRBV27	-	TRBJ2-2	-	TGTGCCAGCAGTCGGAACATGGGGGCACGGTCCGGGGAGCTGTTTTTT	CASSRNMGARSGELFF
TRBV28	-	TRBJ2-3	TRBD2	TGTGCCAGCAGTTTAGGAGTCGGGAGGGCTAGCACAGATACGCAGTATTTT	CASSLGVGRASTDTQYF
TRBV10-3	-	TRBJ1-1	-	TGTGCCATCACCCCGGGGATGAACACTGAAGCTTTCTTT	CAITPGMNTEAFF
TRBV28	-	TRBJ2-3	TRBD2	TGTGCCTCATGGGAGGGGGGACTAGCGGGAGCAGATACGCAGTATTTT	CASWEGGLAGADTQYF
TRBV15	-	TRBJ2-3	-	TGTGCCACCAGCAAAAAAAGATCCCGCACAGGATATACAGATACGCAGTATTTT	CATSKKRSRTGYTDTQYF
TRBV19	-	TRBJ1-2	-	TGTGCCAGTAGTAAGTTGGGGGCCTCGTCCTATGGCTACACCTTC	CASSKLGASSYGYTF
TRBV19	once	TRBJ2-3	TRBD1	TGTGCCAGTAGGCGAAGGGGACAGGGCACAGATACGCAGTATTTT	CASRRRGQGTDTQYF
TRBV7-9	-	TRBJ2-4	TRBD2	TGTGCCAGCAGCACCCGACTAGCGGGAGGCCCGAGGACCAAAAACATTCAGTACTTC	CASSTRLAGGPRTKNIQYF
TRBV12-3/TRBV12-4	-	TRBJ2-1	-	TGTGCCAGCAGTTTAGTTAGCAATGAGCAGTTCTTC	CASSLVSNEQFF
TRBV2	once	TRBJ2-5	TRBD2	TGTGCCAGCAGTGAAGTGGGCGGGAGGGCGACTGGGACCCAGTACTTC	CASSEVGGRATGTQYF
TRBV18	-	TRBJ1-1	-	TGTGCCAGCTCACCCCAGGTAGTGAACACTGAAGCTTTCTTT	CASSPQVVNTEAFF
TRBV29-1	-	TRBJ1-3	TRBD1	TGCAGCGTTGAAGAGGGGACAGGGGTCGGAAACACCATATATTTT	CSVEEGTGVGNTIYF
TRBV9	-	TRBJ2-1	-	TGTGCCAGCAGTCTTGGGGGACTCCATGAGCAGTTCTTC	CASSLGGLHEQFF
TRBV3-1/TRBV3-2	-	TRBJ1-5	-	TGTGCCAGCAGCCTGGGGCGGAATCAGCCCCAGCATTTT	CASSLGRNQPQHF
TRBV7-3	-	TRBJ1-1	-	TGTGCCAGCAGCTCCAAAAGAGACACTGAAGCTTTCTTT	CASSSKRDTEAFF
TRBV10-1	-	TRBJ2-1	TRBD2	TGCGCCAGCAGTTTACTAGCGGGAGGCGAGAATGAGCAGTTCTTC	CASSLLAGGENEQFF
TRBV25-1	once	TRBJ1-2	-	TGTGCCAGCAGTGAAACGGGTTACTATGGCTACACCTTC	CASSETGYYGYTF
TRBV5-1	-	TRBJ2-3	TRBD2	TGCGCCAGCAGCCCGAGAGCGGGAGGGCACACAGATACGCAGTATTTT	CASSPRAGGHTDTQYF
TRBV7-9	few	TRBJ2-3	-	TGTGCCAGCAACACCTTAAGCACAGATACGCAGTATTTT	CASNTLSTDTQYF
TRBV11-1	-	TRBJ1-1	TRBD1	TGTGCCAGCAGCTCAGATAGTGGACAGGTAGCTTTCTTT	CASSSDSGQVAFF
TRBV10-1	-	TRBJ2-1	TRBD2	TGCGCCAGCAGTACTAGCGGGATAGGTATGGATGAGCAGTTCTTC	CASSTSGIGMDEQFF
TRBV28	-	TRBJ2-7	TRBD2	TGTGCCAGCAGTTTATCTCGGGGGGACTACGAGCAGTACTTC	CASSLSRGDYEQYF
TRBV12-3/TRBV12-4	-	TRBJ1-5	-	TGTGCCAGCAGTGGGGGGGGGCGGCCCCAGCATTTT	CASSGGGRPQHF
TRBV28	once	TRBJ2-7	TRBD2	TGTGCCAGCAGTTTAATGGGGGAGGGCGGCGAGCAGTACTTC	CASSLMGEGGEQYF
TRBV30	-	TRBJ1-1	TRBD1	TGTGCCTGGAGTACCGGACAGGGGGCGGACACTGAAGCTTTCTTT	CAWSTGQGADTEAFF
TRBV6-5	-	TRBJ2-7	TRBD1	TGTGCCAGCGCCATGGGGACAGGGGTCGAGCAGTACTTC	CASAMGTGVEQYF
TRBV7-2	-	TRBJ2-2	-	TGTGCCAGCAGCCTTACTAGCTCCTACACCGGGGAGCTGTTTTTT	CASSLTSSYTGELFF
TRBV20-1	-	TRBJ2-1	-	TGCAGTGCTAGTTATAGGCAAGGGGGTAATGAGCAGTTCTTC	CSASYRQGGNEQFF
TRBV7-2	-	TRBJ2-2	-	TGTGCCAGCAGCTTAGGCAGGGTGAACACCGGGGAGCTGTTTTTT	CASSLGRVNTGELFF
TRBV5-4	-	TRBJ1-6	TRBD1	TGTGCCAGCAGCTTGGGACAGGGACAAAATTCACCCCTCCACTTT	CASSLGQGQNSPLHF
TRBV29-1	few	TRBJ1-2	TRBD1	TGCAGCGTTGAGTCAGGGGGTGGTGGCTACACCTTC	CSVESGGGGYTF
TRBV12-3/TRBV12-4	-	TRBJ2-3	-	TGTGCCAGCAGACAGTTCACAGATACGCAGTATTTT	CASRQFTDTQYF
TRBV4-1	-	TRBJ1-4	-	TGCGCCAGCAGCCTCAGTAGTCCAGGCGCAACTAATGAAAAACTGTTTTTT	CASSLSSPGATNEKLFF
TRBV6-2/TRBV6-3	-	TRBJ2-6	TRBD2	TGTGCCAGCAGTTACCTGGGACGGGGGGGTTCTGGGGCCAACGTCCTGACTTTC	CASSYLGRGGSGANVLTF
TRBV18	many	TRBJ2-7	TRBD2	TGTGCCAGCTCGACTAGCGGGAGAAATCATCTTTCCTACGAGCAGTACTTC	CASSTSGRNHLSYEQYF
TRBV24-1	-	TRBJ2-7	-	TGTGCCACCAGTCAAACAGACTACGAGCAGTACTTC	CATSQTDYEQYF
TRBV4-3	-	TRBJ1-1	-	TGCGCCAGCAGCCTGGACAGCCGCGGCACTGAAGCTTTCTTT	CASSLDSRGTEAFF
TRBV29-1	-	TRBJ1-6	-	TGCAGCGTTGAAGACGACAGCCGCGGGGGCCTCCACTTT	CSVEDDSRGGLHF
TRBV28	-	TRBJ2-4	-	TGTGCCAGCAGTTTCCCGGGGGCCAAAAACATTCAGTACTTC	CASSFPGAKNIQYF
TRBV5-6	-	TRBJ2-1	TRBD2	TGTGCCAGCAGCTTGGCGTTGGCGGGAGCTCTGTTTCTCTTC	CASSLALAGALFLF
TRBV19	-	TRBJ1-4	-	TGTGCCAGTCGGCCGGGGGTGGCTAATGAAAAACTGTTTTTT	CASRPGVANEKLFF
TRBV6-5	-	TRBJ2-1	-	TGTGCCAGCAGAGAGAAGAACCGGGCCTACAATGAGCAGTTCTTC	CASREKNRAYNEQFF
TRBV28	once	TRBJ2-3	TRBD2	TGTGCCAGCAGCCTTGGCGGGGCGGGAGGGTTTACAGATACGCAGTATTTT	CASSLGGAGGFTDTQYF